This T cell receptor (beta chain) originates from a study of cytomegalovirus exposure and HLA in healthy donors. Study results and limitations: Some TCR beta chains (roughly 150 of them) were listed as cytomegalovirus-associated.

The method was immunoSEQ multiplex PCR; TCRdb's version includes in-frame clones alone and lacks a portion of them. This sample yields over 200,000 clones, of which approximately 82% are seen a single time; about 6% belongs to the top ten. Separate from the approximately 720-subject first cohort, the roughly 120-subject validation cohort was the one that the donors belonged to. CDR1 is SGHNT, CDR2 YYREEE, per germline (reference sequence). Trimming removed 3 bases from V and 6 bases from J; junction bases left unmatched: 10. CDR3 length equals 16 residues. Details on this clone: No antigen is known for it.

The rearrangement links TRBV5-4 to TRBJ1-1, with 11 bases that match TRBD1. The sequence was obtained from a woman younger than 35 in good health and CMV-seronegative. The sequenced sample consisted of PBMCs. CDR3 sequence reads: CASSSGTGGNFAEAFF. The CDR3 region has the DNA TGTGCCAGCAGCTCCGGGACAGGGGGGAATTTCGCTGAAGCTTTCTTT.